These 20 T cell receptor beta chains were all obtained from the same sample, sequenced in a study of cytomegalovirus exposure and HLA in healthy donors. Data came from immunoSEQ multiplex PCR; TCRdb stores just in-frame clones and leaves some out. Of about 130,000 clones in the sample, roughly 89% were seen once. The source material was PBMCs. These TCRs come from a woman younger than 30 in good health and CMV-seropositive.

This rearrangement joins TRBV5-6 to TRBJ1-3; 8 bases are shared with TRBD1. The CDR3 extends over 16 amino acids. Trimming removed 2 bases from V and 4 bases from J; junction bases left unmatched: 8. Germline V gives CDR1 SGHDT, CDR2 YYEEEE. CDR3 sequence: CASSLRGRGHGNTIYF. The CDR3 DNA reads TGTGCCAGCAGCTTACGAGGCAGGGGGCACGGAAACACCATATATTTT.

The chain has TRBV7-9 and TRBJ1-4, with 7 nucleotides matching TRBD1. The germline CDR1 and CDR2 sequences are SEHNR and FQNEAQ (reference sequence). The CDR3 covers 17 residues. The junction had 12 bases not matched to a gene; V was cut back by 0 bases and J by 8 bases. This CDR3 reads CASSLANRGKALEKLFF. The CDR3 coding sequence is TGTGCCAGCAGCTTAGCGAACAGGGGAAAAGCCTTAGAAAAACTGTTTTTT.

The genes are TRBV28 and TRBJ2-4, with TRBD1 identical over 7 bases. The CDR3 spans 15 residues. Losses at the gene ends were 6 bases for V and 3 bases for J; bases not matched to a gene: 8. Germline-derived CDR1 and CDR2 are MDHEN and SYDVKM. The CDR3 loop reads CASSRNRGDKNIQYF. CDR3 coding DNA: TGTGCCAGCAGCAGGAACAGGGGAGACAAAAACATTCAGTACTTC.

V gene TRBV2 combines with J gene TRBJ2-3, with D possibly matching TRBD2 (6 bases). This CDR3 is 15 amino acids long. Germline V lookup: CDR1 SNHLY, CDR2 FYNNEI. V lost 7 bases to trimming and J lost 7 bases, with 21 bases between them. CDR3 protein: CASKWRGVTQNTQYF. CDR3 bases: TGTGCCAGCAAATGGCGGGGAGTTACCCAGAATACGCAGTATTTT.

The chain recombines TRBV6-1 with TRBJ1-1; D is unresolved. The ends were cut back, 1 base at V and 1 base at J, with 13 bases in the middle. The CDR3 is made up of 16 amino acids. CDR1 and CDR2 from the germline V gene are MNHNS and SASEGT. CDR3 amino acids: CASSEGPYTRNTEAFF. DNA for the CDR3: TGTGCCAGCAGTGAAGGGCCGTATACCCGGAACACTGAAGCTTTCTTT.

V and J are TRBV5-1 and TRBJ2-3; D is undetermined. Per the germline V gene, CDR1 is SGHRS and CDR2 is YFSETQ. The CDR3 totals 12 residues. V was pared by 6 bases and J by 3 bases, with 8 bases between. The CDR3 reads CASKPGTDTQYF. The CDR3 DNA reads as TGCGCCAGCAAGCCAGGTACAGATACGCAGTATTTT.

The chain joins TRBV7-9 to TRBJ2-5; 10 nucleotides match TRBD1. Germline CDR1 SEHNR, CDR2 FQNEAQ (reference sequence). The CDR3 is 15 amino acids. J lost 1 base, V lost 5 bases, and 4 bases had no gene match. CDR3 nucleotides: TGTGCCAGCAGCCCGACAGGGGGCGGCCAAGAGACCCAGTACTTC. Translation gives CASSPTGGGQETQYF.

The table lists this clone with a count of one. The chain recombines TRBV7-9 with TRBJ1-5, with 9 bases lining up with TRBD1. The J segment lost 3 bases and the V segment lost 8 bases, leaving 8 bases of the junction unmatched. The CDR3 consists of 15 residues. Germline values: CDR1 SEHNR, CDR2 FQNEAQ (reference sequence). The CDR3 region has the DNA TGTGCCAGCTGCCGGGACAGGGATCTCAATCAGCCCCAGCATTTT. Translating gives CASCRDRDLNQPQHF. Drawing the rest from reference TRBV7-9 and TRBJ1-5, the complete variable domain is DTGVSQNPRHKITKRGQNVTFRCDPISEHNRLYWYRQTLGQGPEFLTYFQNEAQLEKSRLLSDRFSAERPKGSFSTLEIQRTEQGDSAMYLCASCRDRDLNQPQHFGDGTRLSIL.

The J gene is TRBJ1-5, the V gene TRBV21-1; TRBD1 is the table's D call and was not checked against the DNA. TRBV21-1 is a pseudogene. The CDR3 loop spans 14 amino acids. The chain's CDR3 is CASSTTGPNQPQHF. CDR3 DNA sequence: TGTGCCAGCAGCACCACAGGGCCCAATCAGCCCCAGCATTTT.

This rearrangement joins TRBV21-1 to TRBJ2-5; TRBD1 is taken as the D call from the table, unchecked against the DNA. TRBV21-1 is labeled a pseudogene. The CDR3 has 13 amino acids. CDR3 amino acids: CASPRQDQETQYF. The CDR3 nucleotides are TGTGCCAGCCCCCGACAGGACCAAGAGACCCAGTACTTC.

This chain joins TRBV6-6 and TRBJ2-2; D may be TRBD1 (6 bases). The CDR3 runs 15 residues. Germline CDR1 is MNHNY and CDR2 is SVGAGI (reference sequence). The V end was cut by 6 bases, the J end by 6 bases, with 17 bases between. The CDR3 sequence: CASSRPGTSPGELFF. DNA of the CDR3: TGTGCCAGCAGCAGGCCCGGGACATCCCCCGGGGAGCTGTTTTTT.

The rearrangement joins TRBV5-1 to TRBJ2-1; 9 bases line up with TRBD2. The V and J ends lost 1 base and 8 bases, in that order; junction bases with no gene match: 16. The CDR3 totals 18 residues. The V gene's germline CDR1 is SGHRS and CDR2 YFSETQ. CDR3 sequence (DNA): TGCGCCAGCAGCTTGATCTTGACTAGCGGAGCTAGGCAGGATGAGCAGTTCTTC. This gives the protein CASSLILTSGARQDEQFF.

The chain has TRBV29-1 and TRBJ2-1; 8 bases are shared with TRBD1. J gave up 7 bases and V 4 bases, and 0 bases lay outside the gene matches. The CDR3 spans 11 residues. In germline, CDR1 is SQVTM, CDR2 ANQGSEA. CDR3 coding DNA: TGCAGCGTTGGACAGGGGAATGAGCAGTTCTTC. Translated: CSVGQGNEQFF.

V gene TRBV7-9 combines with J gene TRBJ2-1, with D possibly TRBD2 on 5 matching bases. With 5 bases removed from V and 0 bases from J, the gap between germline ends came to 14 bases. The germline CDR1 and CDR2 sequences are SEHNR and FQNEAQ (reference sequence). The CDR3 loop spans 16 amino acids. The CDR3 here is CASSTSRVSSYNEQFF. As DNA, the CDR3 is TGTGCCAGCAGCACCTCGAGGGTTAGCTCCTACAATGAGCAGTTCTTC. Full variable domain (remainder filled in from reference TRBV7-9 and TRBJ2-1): DTGVSQNPRHKITKRGQNVTFRCDPISEHNRLYWYRQTLGQGPEFLTYFQNEAQLEKSRLLSDRFSAERPKGSFSTLEIQRTEQGDSAMYLCASSTSRVSSYNEQFFGPGTRLTVL.

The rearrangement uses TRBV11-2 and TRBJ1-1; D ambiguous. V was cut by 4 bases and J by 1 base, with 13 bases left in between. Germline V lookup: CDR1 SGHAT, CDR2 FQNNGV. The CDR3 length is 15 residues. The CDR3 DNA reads TGTGCCAGCAGCTCCTCGGTGGGCGCGAACACTGAAGCTTTCTTT. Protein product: CASSSSVGANTEAFF. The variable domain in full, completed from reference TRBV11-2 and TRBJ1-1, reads EAGVAQSPRYKIIEKRQSVAFWCNPISGHATLYWYQQILGQGPKLLIQFQNNGVVDDSQLPKDRFSAERLKGVDSTLKIQPAKLEDSAVYLCASSSSVGANTEAFFGQGTRLTVV.

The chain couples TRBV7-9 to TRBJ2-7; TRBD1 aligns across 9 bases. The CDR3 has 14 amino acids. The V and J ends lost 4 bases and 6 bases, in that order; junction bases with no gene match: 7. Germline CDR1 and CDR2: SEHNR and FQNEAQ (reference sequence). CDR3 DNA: TGTGCCAGCAGCTCCCGGACAGGGGTGGGCGAGCAGTACTTC. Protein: CASSSRTGVGEQYF.

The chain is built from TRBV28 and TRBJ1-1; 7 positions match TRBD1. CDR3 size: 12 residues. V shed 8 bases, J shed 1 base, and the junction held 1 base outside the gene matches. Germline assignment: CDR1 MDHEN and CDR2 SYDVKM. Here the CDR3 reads CASGDRNTEAFF. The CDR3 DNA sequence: TGTGCCAGCGGGGACAGGAACACTGAAGCTTTCTTT. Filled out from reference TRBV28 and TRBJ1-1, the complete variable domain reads DVKVTQSSRYLVKRTGEKVFLECVQDMDHENMFWYRQDPGLGLRLIYFSYDVKMKEKGDIPEGYSVSREKKERFSLILESASTNQTSMYLCASGDRNTEAFFGQGTRLTVV.

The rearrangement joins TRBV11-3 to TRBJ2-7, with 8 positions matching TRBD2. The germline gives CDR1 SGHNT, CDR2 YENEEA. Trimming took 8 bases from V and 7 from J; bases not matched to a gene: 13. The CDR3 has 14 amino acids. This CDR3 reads CASAPGGSPGEQYF. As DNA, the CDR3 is TGTGCCAGCGCCCCGGGAGGGTCCCCCGGGGAGCAGTACTTC.

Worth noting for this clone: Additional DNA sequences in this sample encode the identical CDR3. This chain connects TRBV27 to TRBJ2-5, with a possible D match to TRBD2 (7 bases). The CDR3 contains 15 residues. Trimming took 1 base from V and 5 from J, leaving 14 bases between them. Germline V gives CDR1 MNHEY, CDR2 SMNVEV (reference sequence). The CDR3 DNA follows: TGTGCCAGCAGTTTATGGGGGGGGCCAGGGGAGACCCAGTACTTC. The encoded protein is CASSLWGGPGETQYF.

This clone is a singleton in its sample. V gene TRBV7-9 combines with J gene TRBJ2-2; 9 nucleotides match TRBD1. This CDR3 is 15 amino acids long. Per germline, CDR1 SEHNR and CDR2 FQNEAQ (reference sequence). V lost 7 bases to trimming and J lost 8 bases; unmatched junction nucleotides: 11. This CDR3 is CASTSGTGYRGELFF. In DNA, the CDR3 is TGTGCCAGCACCTCCGGGACAGGGTACCGGGGGGAGCTGTTTTTT. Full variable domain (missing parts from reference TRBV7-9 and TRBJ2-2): DTGVSQNPRHKITKRGQNVTFRCDPISEHNRLYWYRQTLGQGPEFLTYFQNEAQLEKSRLLSDRFSAERPKGSFSTLEIQRTEQGDSAMYLCASTSGTGYRGELFFGEGSRLTVL.